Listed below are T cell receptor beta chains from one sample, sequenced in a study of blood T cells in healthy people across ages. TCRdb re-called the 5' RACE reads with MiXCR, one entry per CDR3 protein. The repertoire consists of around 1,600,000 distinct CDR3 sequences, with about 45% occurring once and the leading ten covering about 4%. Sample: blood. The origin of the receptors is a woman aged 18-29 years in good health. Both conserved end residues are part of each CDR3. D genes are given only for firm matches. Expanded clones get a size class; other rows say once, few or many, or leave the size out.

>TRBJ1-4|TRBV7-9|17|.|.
CASSQGRTARPNEKLFF
TGTGCCAGCAGTCAAGGGAGGACGGCACGCCCCAATGAAAAACTGTTTTTT
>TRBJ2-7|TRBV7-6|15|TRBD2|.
CASSPWLAGKYEQYF
TGTGCCAGCAGCCCGTGGCTAGCGGGAAAGTACGAGCAGTACTTC
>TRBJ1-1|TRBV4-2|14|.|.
CASSQEYPGTEAFF
TGTGCCAGCAGCCAAGAATATCCCGGCACTGAAGCTTTCTTT
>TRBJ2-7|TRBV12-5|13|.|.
CASGLAGAYEQYF
TGTGCTAGTGGTTTGGCCGGGGCCTACGAGCAGTACTTC
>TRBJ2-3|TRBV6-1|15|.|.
CASRHSGTSTDTQYF
TGTGCCAGCAGACACTCCGGGACAAGCACAGATACGCAGTATTTT
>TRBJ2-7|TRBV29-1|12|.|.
CGVADNTYEQYF
TGCGGCGTTGCTGACAACACCTACGAGCAGTACTTC
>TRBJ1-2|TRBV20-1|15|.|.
CSARDRGVITGGYTF
TGCAGTGCTAGAGATCGAGGAGTGATTACAGGTGGCTACACCTTC
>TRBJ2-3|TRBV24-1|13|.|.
CATSDGTPNTQYF
TGTGCCACCAGTGATGGGACTCCGAATACGCAGTATTTT
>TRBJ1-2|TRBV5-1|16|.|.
CASSLSEGPSNYGYTF
TGCGCCAGCAGCCTCTCGGAGGGGCCTTCTAACTATGGCTACACCTTC
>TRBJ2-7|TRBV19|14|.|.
CASSFGPSGYEQYF
TGTGCCAGTAGTTTCGGCCCCAGCGGCTACGAGCAGTACTTC
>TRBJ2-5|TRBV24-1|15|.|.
CATSETGTIKETQYF
TGTGCCACCAGTGAAACCGGGACAATAAAAGAGACCCAGTACTTC
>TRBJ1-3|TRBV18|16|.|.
CASSPLDIHSGNTIYF
TGTGCCAGCTCACCTCTGGACATACACTCTGGAAACACCATATATTTT
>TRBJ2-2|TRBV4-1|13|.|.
CARSLTRAGELFF
TGCGCCCGCAGCTTAACTAGGGCCGGGGAGCTGTTTTTT
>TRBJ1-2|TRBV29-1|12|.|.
CSVEQGGYGYTF
TGCAGCGTTGAACAGGGTGGCTATGGCTACACCTTC
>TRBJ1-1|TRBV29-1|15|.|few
CSVEVAGSENTEAFF
TGCAGCGTTGAAGTGGCAGGGTCAGAGAACACTGAAGCTTTCTTT
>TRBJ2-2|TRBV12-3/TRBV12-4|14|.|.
CASSFWELTGELFF
TGTGCCAGCAGTTTCTGGGAGCTAACCGGGGAGCTGTTTTTT
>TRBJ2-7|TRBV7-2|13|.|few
CASSASKYYGQYF
TGTGCCAGCAGCGCTTCAAAATATTACGGGCAGTACTTC
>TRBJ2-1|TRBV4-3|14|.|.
CASSQVYGVIEQFF
TGCGCCAGCAGCCAAGTATACGGGGTAATCGAGCAGTTCTTC
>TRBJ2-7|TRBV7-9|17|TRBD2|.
CASSLAPTSGGIYEQYF
TGTGCCAGCAGCTTAGCCCCAACTAGCGGGGGGATCTACGAGCAGTACTTC
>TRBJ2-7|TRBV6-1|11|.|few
CAIRTAYEQYF
TGTGCCATAAGGACAGCCTACGAGCAGTACTTC
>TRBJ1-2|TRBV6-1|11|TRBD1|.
CASGTGSGYTF
TGTGCCAGTGGGACAGGGTCTGGCTACACCTTC
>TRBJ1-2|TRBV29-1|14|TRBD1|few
CSVAPRQGHYGYTF
TGCAGCGTTGCTCCGAGACAGGGCCACTATGGCTACACCTTC
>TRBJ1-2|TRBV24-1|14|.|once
CATSDFRRNYGYTF
TGTGCCACCAGTGATTTCCGTCGGAACTATGGCTACACCTTC
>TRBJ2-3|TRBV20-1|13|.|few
CSARGQEADTQYF
TGCAGTGCTAGGGGCCAAGAGGCAGATACGCAGTATTTT
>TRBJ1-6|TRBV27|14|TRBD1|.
CASRGTGNNSPLHF
TGTGCCAGCAGGGGGACAGGGAATAATTCACCCCTCCACTTT
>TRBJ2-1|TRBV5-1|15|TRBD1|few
CASSPDRLHYNEQFF
TGCGCCAGCAGCCCGGACAGGCTCCACTACAATGAGCAGTTCTTC
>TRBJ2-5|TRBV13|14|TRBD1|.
CASSLQGPSETQYF
TGTGCCAGCAGCCTACAGGGGCCGTCAGAGACCCAGTACTTC
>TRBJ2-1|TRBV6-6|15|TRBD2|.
CASSYILASYNEQFF
TGTGCCAGCAGTTACATACTAGCGAGCTACAATGAGCAGTTCTTC
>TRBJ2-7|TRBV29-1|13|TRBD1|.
CSVEMGQVNEQYF
TGCAGCGTTGAGATGGGACAGGTAAACGAGCAGTACTTC
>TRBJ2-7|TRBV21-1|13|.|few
CASTKCNNYEQYF
TGTGCCAGCACCAAATGCAACAACTACGAGCAGTACTTC
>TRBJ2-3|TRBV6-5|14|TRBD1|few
CASSQDRGKDTQYF
TGTGCCAGCAGTCAGGACAGGGGTAAAGATACGCAGTATTTT
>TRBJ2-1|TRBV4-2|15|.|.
CASSQGTWDLNEQFF
TGTGCCAGCAGCCAGGGGACGTGGGACCTCAATGAGCAGTTCTTC
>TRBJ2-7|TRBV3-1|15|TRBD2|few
CASSRTSGTIYEQYF
TGTGCCAGCAGCAGGACTAGCGGGACCATCTACGAGCAGTACTTC
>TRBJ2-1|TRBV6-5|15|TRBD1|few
CASSYSPGQPNEQFF
TGTGCCAGCAGTTACTCCCCGGGACAGCCGAATGAGCAGTTCTTC
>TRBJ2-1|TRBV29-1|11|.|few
CRVDLQGEQFF
TGCAGAGTTGATCTACAAGGTGAGCAGTTCTTC
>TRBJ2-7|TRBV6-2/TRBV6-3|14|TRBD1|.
CASSRTGLEYEQYF
TGTGCCAGCAGTAGGACAGGCTTGGAATACGAGCAGTACTTC
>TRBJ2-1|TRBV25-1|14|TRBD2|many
CASCGGGSYNEQFF
TGTGCCAGCTGCGGGGGAGGCTCCTACAATGAGCAGTTCTTC
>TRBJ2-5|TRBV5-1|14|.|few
CASSLIWDTETQYF
TGCGCCAGCAGCTTGATCTGGGACACGGAGACCCAGTACTTC
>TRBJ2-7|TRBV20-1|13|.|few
CSAFVSGAYEQYF
TGCAGTGCCTTCGTCTCAGGAGCCTACGAGCAGTACTTC
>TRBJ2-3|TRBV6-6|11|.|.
CATQSTDTQYF
TGTGCCACCCAAAGCACAGATACGCAGTATTTT
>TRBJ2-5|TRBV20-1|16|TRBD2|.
CSASVPGTSGEVTQYF
TGCAGTGCTAGCGTTCCCGGGACTAGCGGGGAAGTGACCCAGTACTTC
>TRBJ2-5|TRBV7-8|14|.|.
CASSSGPAIGTQYF
TGTGCCAGCAGCTCGGGTCCAGCGATTGGGACCCAGTACTTC
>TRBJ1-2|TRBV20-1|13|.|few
CSASTDEDYGYTF
TGCAGTGCTTCGACTGACGAGGACTATGGCTACACCTTC
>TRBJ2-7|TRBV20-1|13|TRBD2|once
CSARAGGRYEQYF
TGCAGTGCTAGGGCGGGGGGTCGGTACGAGCAGTACTTC
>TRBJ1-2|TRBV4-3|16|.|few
CASSQDSRIHNYGYTF
TGCGCCAGCAGCCAAGATAGCCGGATTCATAACTATGGCTACACCTTC
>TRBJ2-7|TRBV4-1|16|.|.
CASSQAEHLSSYEQYF
TGCGCCAGCAGCCAAGCTGAACACCTTAGCTCCTACGAGCAGTACTTC
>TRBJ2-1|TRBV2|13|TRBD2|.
CAIQGTSGNEQFF
TGTGCCATCCAAGGGACTAGCGGTAATGAGCAGTTCTTC
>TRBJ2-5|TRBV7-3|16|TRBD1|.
CASSTGTGTPCNEQYF
TGTGCCAGCAGCACCGGGACAGGCACTCCCTGCAATGAGCAGTACTTC
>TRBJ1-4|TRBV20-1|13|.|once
CSAGSRGGEKLFF
TGCAGTGCTGGGTCCCGAGGAGGTGAAAAACTGTTTTTT
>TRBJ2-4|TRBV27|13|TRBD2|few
CASSLFGGDIQYF
TGTGCCAGCAGCTTATTTGGGGGGGACATTCAGTACTTC
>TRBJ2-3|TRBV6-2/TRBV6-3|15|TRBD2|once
CASNGLAVSTDTQYF
TGTGCCAGCAACGGACTAGCGGTTAGCACAGATACGCAGTATTTT
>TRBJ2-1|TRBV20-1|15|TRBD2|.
CSASGLAGRYNEQFF
TGCAGTGCTTCGGGACTAGCGGGTAGATACAATGAGCAGTTCTTC